Below are 24 T cell receptor beta chains sequenced from a single sample in a study of long-term antiretroviral therapy in people with HIV. Assay version v3.0 of immunoSEQ was used, and it was run at survey level. Sequencing was performed with immunoSEQ multiplex PCR; in TCRdb, only in-frame clones are kept and a portion is missing. Here the sample spans tens of thousands of clones, more than 90% being singletons. This specimen consisted of unsorted PBMCs, obtained 3.7 years after starting antiretroviral therapy. These receptors came from a woman between 45 and 60 years old with HIV.

This chain uses TRBV30 with TRBJ1-1; maybe TRBD1 (5 bases). The CDR3 is made up of 15 amino acids. The V end was cut by 6 bases, the J end by 10 bases, with 27 bases between. Germline V gene data show CDR1 as GTSNPN and CDR2 as SVGIG (reference sequence). As DNA, the CDR3 is TGTGCCTGCCCGGGACTCCGGGACGGCTGGCCGCCAGCTTTCTTT. As protein: CACPGLRDGWPPAFF.

The chain couples TRBV25-1 to TRBJ2-3; possible D gene TRBD2, 6 bases. The germline V gene encodes CDR1 MGHDK and CDR2 SYGVNS. Trimming removed 6 bases from V and 8 bases from J, with 18 bases in between. The CDR3 is 14 amino acids. CDR3 in amino acids: CASSPWRGTGTQYF. The DNA of the CDR3 is TGTGCCAGCAGCCCATGGAGGGGTACGGGTACGCAGTATTTT.

In nucleotides, the CDR3 is TGCGCCAGCAGCTTCTCTCCGGGACAGGGACCCTATGGCTACACCTTC. Translation gives CASSFSPGQGPYGYTF. The chain joins TRBV5-1 to TRBJ1-2, with 9 bases fitting TRBD1. Germline CDR1 and CDR2: SGHRS and YFSETQ. This CDR3 region has 16 residues. V was pared by 2 bases and J by 4 bases, with 9 bases of the junction left unmatched.

V and J are TRBV18 and TRBJ1-5; 9 nucleotides line up with TRBD1. With 2 bases clipped from V and 6 bases from J, the junction kept 5 bases outside the gene matches. The germline gives CDR1 KGHSH, CDR2 LQKENI. The CDR3 totals 15 residues. CDR3 loop: CASSPTQGAGQPQHF. The CDR3 DNA follows: TGTGCCAGCTCACCAACACAGGGGGCGGGTCAGCCCCAGCATTTT.

The J gene is TRBJ1-2, the V gene TRBV30; D is unclear. CDR1 GTSNPN and CDR2 SVGIG come from the germline V gene (reference sequence). There are 11 residues in the CDR3. Trimming shortened V by 1 base and J by 6 bases, and 6 bases separated the two germline ends. The CDR3 region has the DNA TGTGCCTGGAGTGAAGACCATGGCTACACCTTC. Amino acids: CAWSEDHGYTF.

The chain uses TRBV7-9 and TRBJ2-1; 9 bases match TRBD1. The CDR3 consists of 16 residues. Unmatched junction bases numbered 12, after V lost 5 bases and J lost 7 bases. Germline assignment: CDR1 SEHNR and CDR2 FQNEAQ (reference sequence). CDR3 bases: TGTGCCAGCAGCCCCCCCCCGGGACAGGGTTGGAATGAGCAGTTCTTC. It specifies CASSPPPGQGWNEQFF.

The rearrangement links TRBV5-1 to TRBJ1-2; possible D gene TRBD1, 6 bases. V lost 0 bases, J lost 7 bases, and 19 bases lay in between. The V gene's germline CDR1 is SGHRS and CDR2 YFSETQ. The CDR3 contains 16 residues. CDR3 DNA: TGCGCCAGCAGCTTGGCCTCCGGCCTCAAAGGGGGTGGCTACACCTTC. Translation gives CASSLASGLKGGGYTF.

CDR3 loop: CASSYMATVLAGNEQFF. CDR3 in DNA: TGTGCCAGCAGCTATATGGCCACTGTACTAGCGGGGAATGAGCAGTTCTTC. This chain joins TRBV7-9 and TRBJ2-1; TRBD2 aligns across 10 bases. Per germline, CDR1 SEHNR and CDR2 FQNEAQ (reference sequence). J gave up 7 bases and V 4 bases, and 13 bases lay outside the gene matches. This CDR3 has 17 residues. Using reference TRBV7-9 and TRBJ2-1 for the parts outside the CDR3, the full variable domain is DTGVSQNPRHKITKRGQNVTFRCDPISEHNRLYWYRQTLGQGPEFLTYFQNEAQLEKSRLLSDRFSAERPKGSFSTLEIQRTEQGDSAMYLCASSYMATVLAGNEQFFGPGTRLTVL.

V usage is TRBV5-1 and J usage is TRBJ2-6; TRBD2 matches at 9 bases. Trimming at V came to 2 bases and at J to 2 bases, leaving 2 bases not matched to a gene. This CDR3 spans 16 amino acids. From germline, CDR1 is SGHRS and CDR2 YFSETQ. CDR3 loop: CASSFLAGPGANVLTF. Here the CDR3 DNA reads TGCGCCAGCAGCTTCCTAGCGGGGCCTGGGGCCAACGTCCTGACTTTC.

The chain uses TRBV6-5 and TRBJ1-2; D is unclear. V lost 2 bases and J lost 8, with 9 bases in between. CDR1 and CDR2 from the germline V gene are MNHEY and SVGAGI. This CDR3 comprises 12 residues. The CDR3 nucleotides are TGTGCCAGCAGTTACCCGGGAGCCGGCTACACCTTC. Encoded protein: CASSYPGAGYTF.

There are a few counts of this clone. The CDR3 bases are TGCGCCAGCAGCCAAGATGGTGATAGGGGCTACACCTTC. Its translation is CASSQDGDRGYTF. The chain employs TRBV4-1 and TRBJ1-2; D is uncertain. V shed 0 bases and J shed 8 bases, with 10 bases lying between them. Germline V gene sequence: CDR1 MGHRA, CDR2 YSYEKL. The CDR3 is 13 amino acids.

CDR3 sequence (DNA): TGTGCCAGTAGTAAACTTAACAGCGAACAAGAGACCCAGTACTTC. Translation gives CASSKLNSEQETQYF. The chain has TRBV19 and TRBJ2-5; D remains unclear. CDR1 is LNHDA and CDR2 is SQIVND in the germline V gene (reference sequence). There are 15 residues in the CDR3. V was shortened by 4 bases and J by 2 bases, with 14 bases between the two germline ends.

This clone was detected once. CDR3 sequence: CASSPGQGVQYF. In DNA form, the CDR3 reads TGTGCCAGCAGCCCGGGACAGGGCGTGCAGTACTTC. The chain carries TRBV7-6 and TRBJ2-7, with 9 bases identical to TRBD1. CDR3 length: 12 amino acids. From germline, CDR1 is SGHVS and CDR2 FNYEAQ. Trimming took 5 bases from V and 9 from J; bases not matched to a gene: 5. The whole variable domain, filled in from reference TRBV7-6 and TRBJ2-7, reads GAGVSQSPRYKVTKRGQDVALRCDPISGHVSLYWYRQALGQGPEFLTYFNYEAQQDKSGLPNDRFSAERPEGSISTLTIQRTEQRDSAMYRCASSPGQGVQYFGPGTRLTVT.

The CDR3, as DNA: TGCGCCAGCAGCTTGGAGGGCACAGATACGCAGTATTTT. Amino acid sequence: CASSLEGTDTQYF. The V and J genes are TRBV5-1 and TRBJ2-3; D gene unclear. V was pared by 0 bases and J by 1 base, with 3 bases between. Germline V gene sequence: CDR1 SGHRS, CDR2 YFSETQ. CDR3 length: 13 amino acids.

The J gene is TRBJ2-3, the V gene TRBV4-1, with D tentatively TRBD1 (5 bases). Trimming pared 2 bases from V and 2 bases from J, leaving 14 bases between. The CDR3 length is 16 residues. The V gene's germline CDR1 is MGHRA and CDR2 YSYEKL. The CDR3 reads CASSQYPGLTTDTQYF. The CDR3 DNA reads as TGCGCCAGCAGCCAATACCCAGGGTTGACCACAGATACGCAGTATTTT.

The genes are TRBV19 and TRBJ2-1; 8 nucleotides line up with TRBD2. CDR1 and CDR2 (germline): LNHDA, SQIVND (reference sequence). CDR3 size: 16 residues. V shed 0 bases and J 6 bases; nucleotides not matched to a gene: 7. This CDR3 reads CASSIDLSGAGNEQFF. DNA for the CDR3: TGTGCCAGTAGTATAGATCTTAGCGGGGCCGGCAATGAGCAGTTCTTC.

V usage is TRBV27 and J usage is TRBJ2-3; D remains ambiguous. The CDR3 has 15 amino acids. The germline gives CDR1 MNHEY, CDR2 SMNVEV (reference sequence). Trimming removed 3 bases from V and 0 bases from J, with 10 bases in between. For the CDR3, the DNA is TGTGCCAGCAGTTTCTACTGGACCAGCACAGATACGCAGTATTTT. It is translated as CASSFYWTSTDTQYF.

The chain has TRBV30 and TRBJ1-5, with unresolved D. The CDR3 length is 12 residues. V lost 0 bases to trimming and J lost 11 bases, with 11 bases between them. Per the germline V gene, CDR1 is GTSNPN and CDR2 is SVGIG (reference sequence). In DNA, the CDR3 is TGTGCCTGGAGTGTTTCGTCTGGGGCCCAGCATTTT. The encoded protein is CAWSVSSGAQHF.

This chain joins TRBV6-6 and TRBJ2-2, with 10 bases aligning to TRBD1. The CDR3 runs 15 residues. Unmatched junction bases numbered 7, after V lost 7 bases and J lost 5 bases. CDR1 is MNHNY, CDR2 SVGAGI, per germline (reference sequence). The CDR3 protein is CASTEGQGGTGELFF. The CDR3 DNA follows: TGTGCCAGCACCGAAGGACAGGGGGGGACCGGGGAGCTGTTTTTT.

The rearrangement joins TRBV5-4 to TRBJ2-5; 14 bases match TRBD2. J was trimmed by 4 bases and V by 0 bases; bases with no gene match: 5. Germline V gene data show CDR1 as SGHNT and CDR2 as YYREEE (reference sequence). This CDR3 region has 17 residues. In DNA form, the CDR3 reads TGTGCCAGCAGCTTGGGACTAGCGGGGGGGCTGGGAGAGACCCAGTACTTC. Translation gives CASSLGLAGGLGETQYF.

V is TRBV2 and J is TRBJ1-5; D uncertain. CDR1 is SNHLY, CDR2 FYNNEI, per germline. Trimming removed 7 bases from V and 6 bases from J, with 13 bases in between. The CDR3 covers 13 residues. The CDR3 loop is CASNYDAGQPQHF. CDR3 DNA sequence: TGTGCCAGCAATTATGACGCGGGTCAGCCCCAGCATTTT.

The chain has TRBV4-2 and TRBJ2-5; D is possibly TRBD1 or TRBD2 (5 bases each). Germline V gives CDR1 LGHNA, CDR2 YNFKEQ. Trimming removed 2 bases at V and 5 bases at J, with 15 bases between. This CDR3 has 15 amino acids. The chain's CDR3 is CASSQTVGTVETQYF. The CDR3 bases are TGTGCCAGCAGCCAAACGGTGGGGACGGTTGAGACCCAGTACTTC.

The chain uses TRBV6-5 and TRBJ1-3; D not certain. Germline lookup yields CDR1 MNHEY and CDR2 SVGAGI. V lost 7 bases to trimming and J lost 2 bases, with 15 bases between them. This CDR3 is 15 amino acids long. CDR3 sequence reads: CASIEPGGTGNTIYF. Written as DNA, the CDR3 is TGTGCCAGCATCGAACCGGGAGGGACTGGAAACACCATATATTTT.

V is TRBV2 and J is TRBJ2-3; TRBD1 matches 9 bases. The V and J ends lost 3 bases and 2 bases, in that order; junction bases with no gene match: 3. CDR3 length: 15 amino acids. The germline V gene has CDR1 SNHLY and CDR2 FYNNEI. CDR3 region: CASSETGGYTDTQYF. The DNA of the CDR3 is TGTGCCAGCAGTGAGACAGGGGGATACACAGATACGCAGTATTTT. Based on the CDR3 plus reference TRBV2 and TRBJ2-3, the full variable domain is EPEVTQTPSHQVTQMGQEVILRCVPISNHLYFYWYRQILGQKVEFLVSFYNNEISEKSEIFDDQFSVERPDGSNFTLKIRSTKLEDSAMYFCASSETGGYTDTQYFGPGTRLTVL.